The 9 T cell receptor beta chains in this list originate from one sample, sequenced in a study of T cell repertoires in cytomegalovirus infection. MiXCR, applied by TCRdb to the reads, yields one record per CDR3 protein. The sample holds about 180,000 distinct CDR3 sequences, about 17% seen once. The sequencing sample was made of CD8+ T cells from PBMCs. These receptors all come from a human donor in good health (CMV status not recorded). Some clones in this sample may be carry-over from other donors' samples.

The rearrangement joins TRBV4-1 to TRBJ2-7; 7 bases map to TRBD1. This CDR3 comprises 14 residues. The trim removed 5 bases at V and 6 bases at J, leaving 10 bases unmatched. Germline V CDR1 and CDR2: MGHRA, YSYEKL. CDR3 amino acids: CASSAGSGGTEQYF. CDR3 in DNA: TGCGCCAGCAGCGCTGGATCAGGGGGTACCGAGCAGTACTTC.

The CDR3 bases are TGTGCCAGCAGCTTATCCCCACAGGGGGCCTCCTACGAGCAGTACTTC. This encodes CASSLSPQGASYEQYF. This rearrangement joins TRBV7-9 to TRBJ2-7, with 9 bases fitting TRBD1. After removal of 2 bases from V and 0 bases from J, the junction contained 5 bases not matched to a gene. Germline loops: CDR1 SEHNR, CDR2 FQNEAQ (reference sequence). The CDR3 is 16 amino acids. Based on the CDR3 plus reference TRBV7-9 and TRBJ2-7, the full variable domain is DTGVSQNPRHKITKRGQNVTFRCDPISEHNRLYWYRQTLGQGPEFLTYFQNEAQLEKSRLLSDRFSAERPKGSFSTLEIQRTEQGDSAMYLCASSLSPQGASYEQYFGPGTRLTVT.

This clonotype was found a few times. The chain couples TRBV2 to TRBJ1-2; 7 bases align to TRBD1. V trimming: 8 bases; J trimming: 4 bases; junction bases outside the gene matches: 10. The CDR3 runs to 14 residues. Germline CDR1 and CDR2: SNHLY and FYNNEI. In DNA, the CDR3 is TGTGCCAGCTATAATACAGGGGCGCGCTATGGCTACACCTTC. This gives the protein CASYNTGARYGYTF.

J is TRBJ1-4 and V is TRBV4-1, with D uncertain. V dropped 4 bases and J dropped 8 bases, with 11 bases sitting between them. Germline V gene data show CDR1 as MGHRA and CDR2 as YSYEKL. This CDR3 is 13 amino acids long. The CDR3 DNA is TGCGCCAGCAGCCCACAGCAGGAAGAAAAACTGTTTTTT. Encoded protein: CASSPQQEEKLFF.

This clonotype turned up a few times. The chain employs TRBV2 and TRBJ2-3; a possible D gene is TRBD2 (5 bases). The ends were cut back, 11 bases at V and 7 bases at J, with 16 bases in the middle. The CDR3 totals 12 residues. Germline values: CDR1 SNHLY, CDR2 FYNNEI. CDR3 in amino acids: CAGGLWANTQYF. As DNA, the CDR3 is TGTGCCGGAGGACTTTGGGCAAATACGCAGTATTTT. Filled out from reference TRBV2 and TRBJ2-3, the complete variable domain reads EPEVTQTPSHQVTQMGQEVILRCVPISNHLYFYWYRQILGQKVEFLVSFYNNEISEKSEIFDDQFSVERPDGSNFTLKIRSTKLEDSAMYFCAGGLWANTQYFGPGTRLTVL.

This clonotype came up a few times. The V and J genes are TRBV4-1 and TRBJ1-1, with D unclear. The germline CDR1 and CDR2 sequences are MGHRA and YSYEKL. The CDR3 runs 12 residues. Trimming removed 7 bases at V and 4 bases at J, with 10 bases between. The CDR3 loop reads CASTDLGTEAFF. For the CDR3, the DNA is TGCGCCAGCACCGATTTGGGCACTGAAGCTTTCTTT.

This clonotype has just a few counts. The rearrangement uses TRBV6-2 or TRBV6-3 and TRBJ2-1, with 11 bases that match TRBD2. With 4 bases clipped from V and 2 bases from J, the junction kept 7 bases outside the gene matches. The CDR3 spans 17 residues. The germline CDR1 and CDR2 sequences are MNHEY and SVGEGT. In nucleotides, the CDR3 is TGTGCCAGCAGTTCTCGACTAGCGGGATCCCCCTACAATGAGCAGTTCTTC. Encoded protein: CASSSRLAGSPYNEQFF.

The J gene is TRBJ2-2, the V gene TRBV28, with D maybe TRBD2 (6 bases). This CDR3 spans 14 amino acids. Germline-derived CDR1 and CDR2 are MDHEN and SYDVKM. V gave up 5 bases and J gave up 4 bases, with 11 bases separating them. In DNA, the CDR3 is TGTGCCAGCAGTCCCCAGGGAGGCACCGGGGAGCTGTTTTTT. It encodes CASSPQGGTGELFF.

This clonotype was seen more than once but under ten times. The V call is TRBV12-3 or TRBV12-4, the J call TRBJ2-3; D is undetermined. The CDR3 is 9 residues long. V was cut by 5 bases and J by 10 bases, with 4 bases left in between. The CDR3 coding sequence is TGTGCCAGCAGTCCCCCGCAGTATTTT. Protein product: CASSPPQYF.